The sequence of this T cell receptor (beta chain) was determined in a study of CD8+ T cells in alopecia areata (dated by TCRdb to between 2017 and 2018). At the level of the whole study: The treated patients, all with moderate-to-severe alopecia areata, were enrolled in an open-label pilot trial of oral tofacitinib given at 5 to 10 mg twice daily. immunoSEQ multiplex PCR using 35 Vbeta forward primers and 13 Jbeta reverse primers was used to amplify TCRbeta CDR3 regions. Biopsies were taken from tofacitinib-treated patients at baseline and at 4 and 24 weeks of treatment, and a later scalp biopsy was taken in several of the tofacitinib-treated patients. Scalp tissue and sorted CD4+ and CD8+ peripheral blood T cells from patchy and totalis/universalis alopecia areata patients and from healthy controls were covered by human TCRbeta sequencing. Tofacitinib was administered for 6 to 18 months, and 6 months of follow-up off drug were then conducted to assess delayed response and recurrence. RNA was obtained with the PAXgene miRNA kit for fixed scalp, the miRNeasy kit for PBMCs, and the RNeasy kit for mouse skin. In both human patients and the C3H/HeJ mouse model, the study applied high-throughput TCRbeta sequencing to look at T cell clonal expansion in alopecia areata. Scalp clonality was compared among normal scalp (n=4), patchy alopecia areata scalp (n=8), and alopecia totalis/universalis scalp (n=8).

The germline V gene sets CDR1 to SNHLY and CDR2 to FYNNEI. The CDR3 has 15 amino acids, counting the end cysteine and phenylalanine. The read is trimmed to its CDR3 DNA, 45 bases read in frame from base 1. Cut back by 7 bases and 4 bases, the V and J ends lie 17 bases apart. The library was generated by the immunoSEQ multiplex PCR assay. To provide template for TCR sequencing, every sample had RNA extracted and reverse transcribed into cDNA. First-strand cDNA was synthesized with SuperScript III using a 2:1 mix of oligo-dT and random hexamers. A synthetic immune receptor repertoire was used to gauge amplification bias, and whatever bias remained was removed computationally. As for how the authors treated the data: Raw reads were preprocessed to remove errors, and CDR3 was defined by IMGT conventions from the conserved cysteine to phenylalanine. To get clonality, Shannon entropy was normalized by log2 of the number of productive unique TCRs and the result was subtracted from 1. Whether scalp clones were CD4 or CD8 was inferred by matching scalp TCRbeta sequences against CD4 and CD8 repertoires sorted from blood. In its TCRdb copy, this immuneACCESS table keeps in-frame sequences only and misses some clones. Where compared with another copy, unresolved V genes explain less than half of these, and the others have no known cause. V and J calls and clone size are as listed in that table; D and trimming were resolved from the DNA. Across this sample there are over 100,000 clones, with 49% seen only once. The ten largest clones represent approximately 19% of the sample.

What the research found in general, with its limitations: Shared TCR sequences between patients were less evident than in mice, which may be partly attributable to HLA diversity in the patient population. Compared with normal scalp, lesional scalp, particularly in alopecia totalis/universalis, had higher clonality and more expanded CD8+ clones, which suggests antigenic drive. Resident alphabeta T cells in normal human skin are also sequenced, complicating scalp TCR repertoire analysis, unlike mouse skin dominated by gammadelta T cells.

The sample's time point label is to be understood as: baseline before oral tofacitinib. Peripheral blood and lesional scalp punch biopsies were obtained from patients with alopecia areata. PBMCs were isolated by density centrifugation and stained for CD3, CD4 and CD8, and CD4+ and CD8+ T cells were sorted on a FACSAria. A word on this clone: Its antigen target is currently unknown. Base qualities are not recorded, but no much larger clone differs from it by a single base.

The TCR originated in a human donor with alopecia areata. The material was CD8+ T cells sorted from blood, obtained at week 0. This chain is built from TRBV2 and TRBJ1-5, with TRBD1 as a weak D call on 5 bases. The CDR3 in this case is CASNGMRGFNQPQHF. Read as DNA, the sequence is TGTGCCAGCAACGGCATGAGGGGATTTAATCAGCCCCAGCATTTT.